Sequencing of this T cell receptor (beta chain) was carried out in a study of cytomegalovirus exposure and HLA in healthy donors. Study-level results: Analyzed later, association rates of TCRs varied across HLA loci, with DRB1 most and HLA-C fewest. In vitro confirmation showed a few CMV-associated chains to be CMV antigen specific.

Primers included in the PCR were 60 Vbeta and 13 Jbeta primers. Repertoires were generated with immunoSEQ multiplex PCR, while TCRdb's copy carries only in-frame clones and drops some. Among almost 90,000 clones listed, around 84% were seen once. For this clone: Its antigen remains unknown.

The CDR3 is 16 residues long. The germline V gene has CDR1 KGHSH and CDR2 LQKENI. V lost 2 bases and J lost 0, with 13 bases in between. The chain combines TRBV18 with TRBJ1-1; a weak D match, TRBD1 (6 bases). This clonotype was sampled from a man in his forties in good health and CMV-seropositive. The sequenced sample was PBMCs. The CDR3 region has the DNA TGTGCCAGCTCACCAGGGGACACCGCTTTGAACACTGAAGCTTTCTTT. This codes for CASSPGDTALNTEAFF.